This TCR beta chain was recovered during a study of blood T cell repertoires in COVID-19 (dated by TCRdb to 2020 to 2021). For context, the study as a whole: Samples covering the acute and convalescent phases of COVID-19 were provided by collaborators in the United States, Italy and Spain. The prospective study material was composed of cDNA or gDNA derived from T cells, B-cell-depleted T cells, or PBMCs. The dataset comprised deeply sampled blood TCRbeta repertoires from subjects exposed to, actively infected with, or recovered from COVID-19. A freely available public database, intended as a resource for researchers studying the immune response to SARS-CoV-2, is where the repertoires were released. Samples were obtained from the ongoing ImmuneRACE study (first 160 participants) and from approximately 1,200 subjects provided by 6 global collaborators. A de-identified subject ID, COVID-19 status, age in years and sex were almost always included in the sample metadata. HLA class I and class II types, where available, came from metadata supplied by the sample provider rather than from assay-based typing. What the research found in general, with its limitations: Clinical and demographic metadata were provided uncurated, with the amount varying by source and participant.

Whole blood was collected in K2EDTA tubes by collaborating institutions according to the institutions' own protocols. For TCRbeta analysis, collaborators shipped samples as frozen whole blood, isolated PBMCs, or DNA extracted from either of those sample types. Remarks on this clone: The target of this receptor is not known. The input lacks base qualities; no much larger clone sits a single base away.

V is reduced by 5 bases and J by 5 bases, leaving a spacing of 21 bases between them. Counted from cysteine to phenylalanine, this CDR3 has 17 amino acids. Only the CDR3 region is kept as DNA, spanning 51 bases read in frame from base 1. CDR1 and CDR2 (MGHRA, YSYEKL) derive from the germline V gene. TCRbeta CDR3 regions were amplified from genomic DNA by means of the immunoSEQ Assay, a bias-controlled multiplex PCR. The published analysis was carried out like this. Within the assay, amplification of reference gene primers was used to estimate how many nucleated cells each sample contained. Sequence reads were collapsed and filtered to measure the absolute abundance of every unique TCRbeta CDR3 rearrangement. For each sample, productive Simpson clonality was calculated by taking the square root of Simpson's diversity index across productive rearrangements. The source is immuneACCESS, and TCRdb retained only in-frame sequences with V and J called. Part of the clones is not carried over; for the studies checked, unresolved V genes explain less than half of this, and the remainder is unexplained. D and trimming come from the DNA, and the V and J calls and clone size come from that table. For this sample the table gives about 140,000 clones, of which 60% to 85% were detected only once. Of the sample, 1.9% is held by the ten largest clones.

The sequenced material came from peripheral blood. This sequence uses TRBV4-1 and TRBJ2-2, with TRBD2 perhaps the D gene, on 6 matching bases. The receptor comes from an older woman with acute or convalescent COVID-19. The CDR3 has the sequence CASSYQDIVGTTGELFF. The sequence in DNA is TGCGCCAGCAGCTACCAAGATATAGTGGGGACTACCGGGGAGCTGTTTTTT.